Presented here are 32 T cell receptor beta chains from one specimen sequenced in a study of Tregs in tolerant kidney transplant recipients. Sequencing used immunoSEQ multiplex PCR; TCRdb keeps in-frame clones, though not all of them. Among 200,000 to 300,000 clones, about 80% were seen once, and the ten largest hold over 0.5%. Sequencing input: CD4+ T cells from blood. These receptors originate from a human donor in good health.

The J gene is TRBJ1-2, the V gene TRBV7-2; D ambiguous. Germline-derived CDR1 and CDR2 are SGHTA and FQGNSA. Trimming removed 1 base at V and 3 bases at J, with 3 bases between. This CDR3 comprises 12 residues. CDR3 loop: CASSLEYYGYTF. In nucleotides, the CDR3 is TGTGCCAGCAGCTTAGAATACTATGGCTACACCTTC.

The chain carries TRBV12-5 and TRBJ2-7; 8 nucleotides agree with TRBD2. The length of the CDR3 is 14 residues. CDR1 and CDR2 from the germline V gene are LGHNT and FRNRAP. V lost 6 bases, J lost 12 bases, and 16 bases stayed unmatched. CDR3 amino acids: CASGRGGSGDRGYF. In DNA form, the CDR3 reads TGTGCTAGTGGACGGGGGGGCTCTGGAGACCGTGGGTACTTC.

The chain joins TRBV6-5 to TRBJ1-2; no definite D call. The CDR3 totals 14 residues. Germline-derived CDR1 and CDR2 are MNHEY and SVGAGI. V lost 5 bases and J lost 7, with 17 bases in between. The CDR3, as DNA: TGTGCCAGCAGTGCCGGAATGGGATTTAGTGGCTACACCTTC. Translating gives CASSAGMGFSGYTF.

The chain links TRBV19 to TRBJ1-5, with D unclear. The length of the CDR3 is 14 residues. V was cut by 3 bases and J by 2 bases, with 8 bases left in between. Germline V gene data show CDR1 as LNHDA and CDR2 as SQIVND (reference sequence). CDR3 amino acids: CASSIRHRNQPQHF. CDR3 in DNA: TGTGCCAGTAGTATTCGGCACCGCAATCAGCCCCAGCATTTT.

A few counts support this clone. The rearrangement joins TRBV2 to TRBJ2-2, with D perhaps TRBD1 (5 bases). The V end lost 7 bases, the J end lost 0 bases, and 9 bases lay between the germline ends. The CDR3 is made up of 14 amino acids. Looked up from germline, CDR1 is SNHLY and CDR2 is FYNNEI. This chain's CDR3 is CASTWTTNTGELFF. In nucleotides, the CDR3 is TGTGCCAGCACATGGACAACGAACACCGGGGAGCTGTTTTTT.

V and J are TRBV7-9 and TRBJ2-7, with 11 bases aligning to TRBD1. The CDR3 sequence is 16 residues long. Per the germline V gene, CDR1 is SEHNR and CDR2 is FQNEAQ (reference sequence). V lost 7 bases and J lost 6; bases outside the gene matches: 14. The CDR3 region has the DNA TGTGCCAGCACTTCCCCGACCGGGACAGGGGGAAGCGAGCAGTACTTC. It is translated as CASTSPTGTGGSEQYF.

This chain connects TRBV7-9 to TRBJ2-3; TRBD2 is a possible D gene (6 bases). V was cut by 0 bases and J by 1 base, with 17 bases left in between. CDR1 and CDR2 from the germline V gene are SEHNR and FQNEAQ (reference sequence). This CDR3 comprises 18 residues. CDR3 sequence (DNA): TGTGCCAGCAGCTTAGCCCTCGACCGGGACTCAGGCACAGATACGCAGTATTTT. Translation: CASSLALDRDSGTDTQYF.

The CDR3 protein is CASSQDIRGRPLNQPQHF. The CDR3 DNA reads as TGTGCCAGCAGCCAAGATATTAGAGGGCGGCCCTTGAATCAGCCCCAGCATTTT. V gene TRBV4-2 combines with J gene TRBJ1-5, with D unresolved. CDR3 length: 18 amino acids. The germline gives CDR1 LGHNA, CDR2 YNFKEQ. Trimming shortened V by 0 bases and J by 4 bases, and 19 bases separated the two germline ends.

The V call is TRBV5-1, the J call TRBJ1-1; D is uncertain. CDR3 length: 15 amino acids. Germline CDR1 reads SGHRS; CDR2 reads YFSETQ. With 0 bases removed from V and 3 bases from J, the gap between germline ends came to 12 bases. The CDR3 nucleotides read TGCGCCAGCAGCTTGGCCCCTGGAGGGCACACTGAAGCTTTCTTT. As protein: CASSLAPGGHTEAFF. Complete variable domain (other parts from reference TRBV5-1 and TRBJ1-1): KAGVTQTPRYLIKTRGQQVTLSCSPISGHRSVSWYQQTPGQGLQFLFEYFSETQRNKGNFPGRFSGRQFSNSRSEMNVSTLELGDSALYLCASSLAPGGHTEAFFGQGTRLTVV.

The chain couples TRBV9 to TRBJ2-1; a possible D gene is TRBD1 (6 bases). This CDR3 is built from 15 residues. Germline CDR1 is SGDLS and CDR2 is YYNGEE. Trimming removed 0 bases from V and 8 bases from J, with 15 bases in between. The CDR3 DNA sequence: TGTGCCAGCAGCGTAGAACAGGGCCGGGGTTATGAGCAGTTCTTC. Translating it yields CASSVEQGRGYEQFF.

This chain uses TRBV7-6 with TRBJ2-5; D possibly matches TRBD1 or TRBD2 (7 bases each). The length of the CDR3 is 14 residues. The ends were cut back, 6 bases at V and 1 base at J, with 12 bases in the middle. Germline CDR1 reads SGHVS; CDR2 reads FNYEAQ. CDR3 sequence reads: CASRSRGGQETQYF. Here the CDR3 DNA reads TGTGCCAGCAGGAGCAGGGGGGGCCAAGAGACCCAGTACTTC. The full variable domain, rest sourced from reference TRBV7-6 and TRBJ2-5, is GAGVSQSPRYKVTKRGQDVALRCDPISGHVSLYWYRQALGQGPEFLTYFNYEAQQDKSGLPNDRFSAERPEGSISTLTIQRTEQRDSAMYRCASRSRGGQETQYFGPGTRLLVL.

The rearrangement links TRBV6-1 to TRBJ1-2; D is unresolved. Germline V gene sequence: CDR1 MNHNS, CDR2 SASEGT. The CDR3 consists of 15 residues. V was clipped by 4 bases and J by 4 bases, with 16 bases between them. CDR3 coding DNA: TGTGCCAGCAGTGCCGAGAGGATCCCAATCTATGGCTACACCTTC. It specifies CASSAERIPIYGYTF.

The chain employs TRBV7-9 and TRBJ2-2; 9 positions agree with TRBD1. V lost 6 bases and J lost 0; bases outside the gene matches: 5. Per germline, CDR1 SEHNR and CDR2 FQNEAQ (reference sequence). The CDR3 is 16 amino acids. In DNA form, the CDR3 reads TGTGCCAGCAGTGTACAGGGGGCACCGAACACCGGGGAGCTGTTTTTT. Amino acids: CASSVQGAPNTGELFF.

This chain joins TRBV4-1 and TRBJ2-1, with TRBD2 identical over 15 bases. The CDR3 extends over 18 amino acids. Unmatched junction bases numbered 5, after V lost 4 bases and J lost 1 base. CDR1 is MGHRA, CDR2 YSYEKL, per germline. CDR3 nucleotides: TGCGCCAGCAGCCGGGGACTAGCGGGGGGCGTATCCTACAATGAGCAGTTCTTC. This translates into CASSRGLAGGVSYNEQFF.

The chain carries TRBV5-5 and TRBJ1-5; no firm D call. The CDR3 consists of 12 residues. Germline V gene lookup returns CDR1 SGHKS and CDR2 YYEKEE (reference sequence). V lost 1 base and J 5 bases, leaving 4 bases between the germline ends. The CDR3 DNA sequence: TGTGCCAGCAGCTTGTCGGATCAGCCCCAGCATTTT. Translation: CASSLSDQPQHF.

V is TRBV25-1 and J is TRBJ1-4, with D perhaps TRBD1 (6 bases). Per the germline V gene, CDR1 is MGHDK and CDR2 is SYGVNS. There are 14 residues in the CDR3. V was cut by 2 bases and J by 8 bases, with 12 bases left in between. In DNA form, the CDR3 reads TGTGCCAGCAGTGAAATCAGGGGCTACGAAAAACTGTTTTTT. It specifies CASSEIRGYEKLFF.

The gene calls are TRBV6-1 and TRBJ1-3; D is ambiguous. The V end lost 1 base, the J end lost 0 bases, and 10 bases lay between the germline ends. Per germline, CDR1 MNHNS and CDR2 SASEGT. The CDR3 length is 16 residues. The CDR3 spells CASSEGFLGSGNTIYF. The CDR3 DNA reads as TGTGCCAGCAGTGAAGGCTTCCTGGGCTCTGGAAACACCATATATTTT.

CDR3: CASADGWSSGNTIYF. CDR3 DNA sequence: TGTGCCAGCGCGGACGGCTGGAGCTCTGGAAACACCATATATTTT. The rearrangement joins TRBV6-5 to TRBJ1-3; D remains unclear. Looked up from germline, CDR1 is MNHEY and CDR2 is SVGAGI. V shed 8 bases and J shed 0 bases, with 14 bases lying between them. The CDR3 runs to 15 residues.

The rearrangement joins TRBV6-5 to TRBJ2-7, with a possible D match to TRBD1 (5 bases). The germline V gene has CDR1 MNHEY and CDR2 SVGAGI. The CDR3 extends over 14 amino acids. V dropped 5 bases and J dropped 2 bases, with 13 bases sitting between them. The CDR3 DNA follows: TGTGCCAGCAGTGAACAGACAGTTACCTACGAGCAGTACTTC. Translated, it gives CASSEQTVTYEQYF.

The rearrangement links TRBV4-2 to TRBJ2-1; 8 bases are a match to TRBD2. Germline CDR1 reads LGHNA; CDR2 reads YNFKEQ. CDR3 length equals 15 residues. The ends lost 4 bases at V and 8 bases at J; junction bases unmatched: 10. In DNA, the CDR3 is TGTGCCAGCAGCCCCAACGAAGCGGGAGCGGATGAGCAGTTCTTC. This sequence encodes CASSPNEAGADEQFF.

In nucleotides, the CDR3 is TGTGCCAGCAGCTTAGGGACGGTCTATGGCTACACCTTC. This sequence encodes CASSLGTVYGYTF. The chain is built from TRBV5-5 and TRBJ1-2; possible D gene TRBD1, 5 bases. Germline V gene sequence: CDR1 SGHKS, CDR2 YYEKEE (reference sequence). The CDR3 length is 13 residues. V shed 2 bases and J shed 4 bases, with 9 bases lying between them.

The chain links TRBV7-2 to TRBJ1-2; D possibly corresponds to TRBD1 (6 bases). Germline values: CDR1 SGHTA, CDR2 FQGNSA. The CDR3 spans 14 residues. V gave up 4 bases and J gave up 4 bases, with 13 bases separating them. CDR3: CASSSQGRGYGYTF. The CDR3 nucleotides are TGTGCCAGCAGCTCTCAGGGGCGAGGCTATGGCTACACCTTC. Full variable domain (remainder filled in from reference TRBV7-2 and TRBJ1-2): GAGVSQSPSNKVTEKGKDVELRCDPISGHTALYWYRQSLGQGLEFLIYFQGNSAPDKSGLPSDRFSAERTGGSVSTLTIQRTQQEDSAVYLCASSSQGRGYGYTFGSGTRLTVV.

This clone was found once. In the same sample, other DNA sequences code for this CDR3. The V call is TRBV29-1, the J call TRBJ2-5; possibly TRBD2 for D (6 bases). Trimming removed 3 bases from V and 5 bases from J, with 13 bases in between. The CDR3 covers 13 residues. CDR1 SQVTM and CDR2 ANQGSEA come from the germline V gene. CDR3 in amino acids: CSVEVGGAETQYF. The CDR3, as DNA: TGCAGCGTTGAGGTAGGAGGGGCGGAGACCCAGTACTTC.

A word on this clone: The same CDR3 also results from other DNA sequences found in this sample. The chain joins TRBV29-1 to TRBJ1-1; 9 bases align to TRBD1. The germline gives CDR1 SQVTM, CDR2 ANQGSEA. This CDR3 is 14 amino acids long. Trimming at V came to 6 bases and at J to 0 bases, leaving 5 bases not matched to a gene. CDR3 region: CSVVGQGLNTEAFF. The CDR3 nucleotides are TGCAGCGTGGTCGGACAGGGGCTGAACACTGAAGCTTTCTTT.

The CDR3 sequence is CSGTGRSYEQYF. CDR3 in DNA: TGCAGCGGGACAGGGAGATCCTACGAGCAGTACTTC. The V gene is TRBV29-1, the J gene TRBJ2-7; TRBD1 aligns across 8 bases. The CDR3 runs 12 residues. V lost 7 bases, J lost 1 base, and 3 bases stayed unmatched. Germline lookup yields CDR1 SQVTM and CDR2 ANQGSEA.

The chain joins TRBV7-2 to TRBJ2-7, with TRBD2 matching 9 bases. The CDR3 runs to 17 residues. Germline V gene data show CDR1 as SGHTA and CDR2 as FQGNSA. Trimming cost V 1 base and J 5 bases; bases outside gene matches: 12. The CDR3 loop reads CASSLVGAGGIAHEQYF. CDR3 nucleotides: TGTGCCAGCAGCTTAGTGGGGGCGGGAGGGATAGCCCACGAGCAGTACTTC.

The gene calls are TRBV14 and TRBJ1-6, with a weak D call TRBD1 (5 bases). V was shortened by 3 bases and J by 7 bases, with 19 bases between the two germline ends. CDR3 length equals 17 residues. CDR1 is SGHDN and CDR2 is FVKESK in the germline V gene. This CDR3 reads CASSQTVVALGNSPLHF. As DNA, the CDR3 is TGTGCCAGCAGCCAGACAGTCGTTGCCTTGGGGAATTCACCCCTCCACTTT.

The V gene is TRBV18, the J gene TRBJ2-1; 13 positions agree with TRBD2. CDR1 and CDR2 from the germline V gene are KGHSH and LQKENI. This CDR3 has 17 residues. V shed 3 bases, J shed 8 bases, and the junction held 10 bases outside the gene matches. The CDR3 sequence: CASSPIGTSGDTHEQFF. The DNA of the CDR3 is TGTGCCAGCTCACCCATTGGGACTAGCGGGGACACGCATGAGCAGTTCTTC.

The chain uses TRBV27 and TRBJ1-3; D possibly corresponds to TRBD1 (5 bases). Deletions cut 0 bases from V and 2 bases from J, with 11 bases between. The germline gives CDR1 MNHEY, CDR2 SMNVEV (reference sequence). The CDR3 runs to 16 residues. CDR3 DNA sequence: TGTGCCAGCAGTTTATCGCCGAGGGGAACTGGAAACACCATATATTTT. Its translation is CASSLSPRGTGNTIYF.

The genes are TRBV5-4 and TRBJ2-5, with a tentative D call TRBD1 (7 bases). Trimming pared 0 bases from V and 2 bases from J, leaving 11 bases between. The germline CDR1 and CDR2 sequences are SGHNT and YYREEE (reference sequence). The CDR3 has 15 amino acids. The CDR3 region is CASSLGQGGQETQYF. The CDR3, as DNA: TGTGCCAGCAGCTTGGGTCAGGGGGGACAAGAGACCCAGTACTTC.

Comment on this clone: The sample holds other DNA sequences that translate to the same CDR3. V is TRBV6-5 and J is TRBJ2-1, with D perhaps matching TRBD2 (6 bases). CDR1 and CDR2 from the germline V gene are MNHEY and SVGAGI. The CDR3 sequence is 12 residues long. V lost 6 bases and J 7 bases, leaving 10 bases between the germline ends. CDR3 DNA: TGTGCCAGCAGGCGGGATAAAAATGAGCAGTTCTTC. Amino acids: CASRRDKNEQFF.

CDR3 loop: CASSPPGLAGGTYNEQFF. The CDR3 DNA reads as TGTGCCAGCTCACCACCGGGACTAGCGGGAGGGACCTACAATGAGCAGTTCTTC. V gene TRBV18 combines with J gene TRBJ2-1; TRBD2 matches 16 bases. The CDR3 extends over 18 amino acids. Germline V gene sequence: CDR1 KGHSH, CDR2 LQKENI. The V segment lost 0 bases and the J segment 2 bases; nucleotides outside the gene matches: 1. Full variable domain (remainder filled in from reference TRBV18 and TRBJ2-1): NAGVMQNPRHLVRRRGQEARLRCSPMKGHSHVYWYRQLPEEGLKFMVYLQKENIIDESGMPKERFSAEFPKEGPSILRIQQVVRGDSAAYFCASSPPGLAGGTYNEQFFGPGTRLTVL.